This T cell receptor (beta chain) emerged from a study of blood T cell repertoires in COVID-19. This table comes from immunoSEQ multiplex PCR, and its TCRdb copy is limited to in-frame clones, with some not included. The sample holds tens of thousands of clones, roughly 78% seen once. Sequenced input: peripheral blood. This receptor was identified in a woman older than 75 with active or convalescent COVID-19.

Written as DNA, the CDR3 is TGTGCCAGCAGCTTGGGGGCGGGCTATGGCTACACCTTC. It codes for CASSLGAGYGYTF. The chain carries TRBV5-6 and TRBJ1-2; D is undetermined. V was clipped by 0 bases and J by 4 bases, with 7 bases between them. CDR1 SGHDT and CDR2 YYEEEE come from the germline V gene. CDR3 length: 13 amino acids. The complete variable domain, with remaining parts taken from reference TRBV5-6 and TRBJ1-2, reads DAGVTQSPTHLIKTRGQQVTLRCSPKSGHDTVSWYQQALGQGPQFIFQYYEEEERQRGNFPDRFSGHQFPNYSSELNVNALLLGDSALYLCASSLGAGYGYTFGSGTRLTVV.